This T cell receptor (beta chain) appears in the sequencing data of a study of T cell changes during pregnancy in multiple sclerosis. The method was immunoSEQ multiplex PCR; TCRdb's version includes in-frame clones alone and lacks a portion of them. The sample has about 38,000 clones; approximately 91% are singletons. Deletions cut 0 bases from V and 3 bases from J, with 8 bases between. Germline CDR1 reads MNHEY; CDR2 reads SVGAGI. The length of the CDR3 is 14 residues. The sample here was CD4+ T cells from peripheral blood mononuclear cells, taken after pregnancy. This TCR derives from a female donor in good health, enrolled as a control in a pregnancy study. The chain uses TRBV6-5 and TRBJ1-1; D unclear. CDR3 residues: CASSYSGRDTEAFF. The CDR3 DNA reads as TGTGCCAGCAGTTACTCCGGCCGGGACACTGAAGCTTTCTTT.